This is a list of T cell receptor beta chains from one sample in a study of cytomegalovirus exposure and HLA in healthy donors. Here immunoSEQ multiplex PCR was the method, and the copy in TCRdb shows in-frame clones only, minus some. In the table there are about 150,000 clones, about 75% of which are singletons. Sequences were obtained from PBMCs. All receptors come from a male donor in good health and CMV-seronegative. Each CDR3 is given with its conserved first and last residue. Fields, in order: J gene, clone size, V gene, D gene, CDR3 DNA, CDR3 protein. D genes are given only for firm matches. A row's size may be missing; if present it is once, few, many or a size class.

>TRBJ2-7|.|TRBV28|.
TGTGCCAGCAGTTTCCCCCCGTGGGTAGCGGAGGGAACCTACGAGCAGTACTTC
CASSFPPWVAEGTYEQYF
>TRBJ1-1|.|TRBV4-3|.
TGCGCCAGCAGACGACAGATGAACACTGAAGCTTTCTTT
CASRRQMNTEAFF
>TRBJ2-5|.|TRBV10-2|TRBD1
TGCGCCAGTTTACAGGGGGCTGGGGAGACCCAGTACTTC
CASLQGAGETQYF
>TRBJ1-6|.|TRBV9|.
TGTGCCAGCAGCGTAGACAGGGCGGATTCACCCCTCCACTTT
CASSVDRADSPLHF
>TRBJ1-3|.|TRBV29-1|.
TGCAGCGTCGGGACGGGAGCGGGTGGAAACACCATATATTTT
CSVGTGAGGNTIYF
>TRBJ1-2|.|TRBV7-3|TRBD1
TGTGCCAGCAGCTTAGATGGGACAGCCGGCTACACCTTC
CASSLDGTAGYTF
>TRBJ1-1|.|TRBV9|TRBD1
TGTGCCAGCAGCGTAGCCGGGACAGGGGACACTGAAGCTTTCTTT
CASSVAGTGDTEAFF
>TRBJ1-1|once|TRBV19|.
TGTGCCAGTAGTGTCGGGGAGGCCACTGAAGCTTTCTTT
CASSVGEATEAFF
>TRBJ2-5|.|TRBV5-1|TRBD2
TGCGCCAGCCAACGGGGGGGCCTAGAGACCCAGTACTTC
CASQRGGLETQYF
>TRBJ2-7|.|TRBV29-1|TRBD1
TGCAGCGCCCAAACAGGGGATTGGTACGAGCAGTACTTC
CSAQTGDWYEQYF
>TRBJ1-2|.|TRBV6-5|.
TGTGCCAGCACCTACAGGATTGACAGGTCCTATGGCTACACCTTC
CASTYRIDRSYGYTF
>TRBJ2-2|.|TRBV19|TRBD2
TGTGCCAGCCGAGGACTAGCGGAGAACACCGGGGAGCTGTTTTTT
CASRGLAENTGELFF
>TRBJ2-4|.|TRBV18|.
TGTGCCAGCTCACTCCCAGGGGAGGCCAAAAACATTCAGTACTTC
CASSLPGEAKNIQYF
>TRBJ1-1|.|TRBV7-9|TRBD1
TGTGCCAGCAGCCCAAAGGACAGGGAAGCTTTCTTT
CASSPKDREAFF
>TRBJ2-3|.|TRBV5-4|.
TGTGCCAGCAGCTTGCCTAGCGAAGATACGCAGTATTTT
CASSLPSEDTQYF
>TRBJ1-5|.|TRBV16|TRBD1
TGTGCCAGCAGCCGCTATGGACAGGGTCATCAGCCCCAGCATTTT
CASSRYGQGHQPQHF
>TRBJ2-1|.|TRBV7-2|.
TGTGCCAGCAGCTTAGGCCGACAGCCCAACAATGAGCAGTTCTTC
CASSLGRQPNNEQFF
>TRBJ2-1|.|TRBV4-2|TRBD2
TGTGCCAGCAGCTCCGGGACTAGCGACCTGTACAATGAGCAGTTCTTC
CASSSGTSDLYNEQFF
>TRBJ2-1|few|TRBV19|TRBD2
TGTGCCAGTAGGGGGAGGGGACGCAGCTTCCTAAGGAATGAGCAGTTCTTC
CASRGRGRSFLRNEQFF
>TRBJ2-1|.|TRBV30|TRBD2
TGTGCCTGGAGTCGGACTAGCGGGGGGGCATATGAGCAGTTCTTC
CAWSRTSGGAYEQFF
>TRBJ2-7|.|TRBV28|TRBD2
TGTGCCAGCACCGAAGCGGGAGCGGACAACGAGCAGTACTTC
CASTEAGADNEQYF
>TRBJ1-2|.|TRBV28|.
TGTGCCAGCAGCATGTCAAGTCCGGGGAACTATGGCTACACCTTC
CASSMSSPGNYGYTF
>TRBJ2-2|few|TRBV7-9|.
TGTTCCAGCAGCTTTCAGCGGCCACACACCGGGGAGCTGTTTTTT
CSSSFQRPHTGELFF
>TRBJ1-5|few|TRBV10-3|TRBD1
TGTGCCATCAGCACAGGACAGGGGGCAGGGCCCCAGCATTTT
CAISTGQGAGPQHF
>TRBJ2-7|few|TRBV7-2|.
TGTGCCAGCAGCTTCCCGGGACTTTCCTACGAGCAGTACTTC
CASSFPGLSYEQYF
>TRBJ2-3|.|TRBV9|.
TGTGCCAGCAGCGTACAGACTAGCACAGATACGCAGTATTTT
CASSVQTSTDTQYF
>TRBJ1-2|.|TRBV2|.
TGTGCCAGCAGTGAATTTGCAGGGCAGGTCTATGGCTACACCTTC
CASSEFAGQVYGYTF
>TRBJ2-7|.|TRBV6-5|TRBD1
TGTGCCAGCAGTACCACACAGGGGGCGCTCGAGCAGTACTTC
CASSTTQGALEQYF
>TRBJ1-2|few|TRBV12-5|TRBD1
TGTGCTAGTGGTGTGGAGACCACAGGGGGCTATGGCTACACCTTC
CASGVETTGGYGYTF
>TRBJ1-2|few|TRBV9|.
TGTGCCAGCAGCGTAGGGGAAGGGGTAGGCTACACCTTC
CASSVGEGVGYTF
>TRBJ1-1|.|TRBV7-3|.
TGTGCCAGCAGCAGGGGCGCTGTCACGGACACTGAAGCTTTCTTT
CASSRGAVTDTEAFF
>TRBJ1-2|.|TRBV10-3|.
TGTGCCATCAGTGAGAATCAGGGCTATGGCTACACCTTC
CAISENQGYGYTF
>TRBJ2-5|.|TRBV4-1|TRBD1
TGCGCCAGCAGCCAAGATTACCAGGGGGCCAGAGAGCAGTACTTC
CASSQDYQGAREQYF
>TRBJ2-5|.|TRBV11-1|TRBD2
TGTGCCAGCAGCTTAGAGATGGGGGGGAGAGAGACCCAGTACTTC
CASSLEMGGRETQYF
>TRBJ1-2|.|TRBV27|.
TGTGCCAGCAGTTCCCGGAACTATGGCTACACCTTC
CASSSRNYGYTF
>TRBJ2-5|once|TRBV7-2|TRBD2
TGTGCCAGCAGCCCCACTAGCGGGGGTGTAGAGACCCAGTACTTC
CASSPTSGGVETQYF
>TRBJ2-1|once|TRBV4-2|.
TGTGCCAGCAGCCAAGATAGTCTTAGCTCCTACAATGAGCAGTTCTTC
CASSQDSLSSYNEQFF
>TRBJ2-5|once|TRBV10-3|.
TGTGCCATCAGTGATCCCGGGAGAGGTGAGACCCAGTACTTC
CAISDPGRGETQYF
>TRBJ2-2|few|TRBV4-1|TRBD2
TGCGCCAGCAGCCGGGGACTAGCGGGGTTAAGGTCCGGGGAGCTGTTTTTT
CASSRGLAGLRSGELFF
>TRBJ1-2|.|TRBV9|TRBD1
TGTGCCAGCAGCCTCGGACAGGGGGCCTATGGCTACACCTTC
CASSLGQGAYGYTF
>TRBJ1-2|few|TRBV5-4|.
TGTGCCAGCAGCCATTTTACGGGGTCTAACTATGGCTACACCTTC
CASSHFTGSNYGYTF
>TRBJ2-7|.|TRBV29-1|.
TGCAGCGTTGAAGAGGGGGGGGGCGTGTACGAGCAGTACTTC
CSVEEGGGVYEQYF
>TRBJ1-5|.|TRBV7-6|.
TGTGCCAGCAGCCCAGAGGGAAATCAGCCCCAGCATTTT
CASSPEGNQPQHF
>TRBJ1-1|.|TRBV7-8|.
TGTGCCAGCAGCTTAGCTCGAGGGAACACTGAAGCTTTCTTT
CASSLARGNTEAFF
>TRBJ2-3|few|TRBV7-9|.
TGTGCCAGCAGCTTAGCGTGGGGGGTGGGGTCAGATACGCAGTATTTT
CASSLAWGVGSDTQYF
>TRBJ1-3|.|TRBV6-6|.
TGTGCCAGCATCGAAAGGGGGACTGGAAACACCATATATTTT
CASIERGTGNTIYF
>TRBJ2-5|few|TRBV7-8|.
TGTGCCAGCAGCAGGGAGCGGGAGACCCAGTACTTC
CASSRERETQYF
>TRBJ1-2|.|TRBV6-5|.
TGTGCCAGCAGTCCTACGGGACACCAGCCTTATGGCTACACCTTC
CASSPTGHQPYGYTF
>TRBJ2-1|.|TRBV7-9|TRBD2
TGTGCCAGCATCGAATCGGCGGGAGGTGGGGAGTTCTTC
CASIESAGGGEFF
>TRBJ1-2|.|TRBV9|TRBD1
TGTGCCAGCAGCCAGAACCGGGACAGAGTAAACTATGGCTACACCTTC
CASSQNRDRVNYGYTF
>TRBJ2-3|.|TRBV5-1|TRBD2
TGCGCCAGCAGCTCCTCGGGAGGGAGAGTCGCAGATACGCAGTATTTT
CASSSSGGRVADTQYF
>TRBJ2-1|once|TRBV7-9|.
TGTTCCAGCGAGGCCGGTTTCAATGAGCAGTTCTTC
CSSEAGFNEQFF
>TRBJ2-7|.|TRBV2|TRBD1
TGTGCCAGCAGCCGGGACAGGGGTGCCTACGAGCAGTACTTC
CASSRDRGAYEQYF
>TRBJ2-7|.|TRBV19|.
TGTGCCAGTAGCCCTCACGGGAGCTCCTACGAGCAGTACTTC
CASSPHGSSYEQYF
>TRBJ2-1|.|TRBV19|TRBD2
TGTGCCAGCAGTAGTGGAGTAGCGGGCCATGAGCAGTTCTTC
CASSSGVAGHEQFF
>TRBJ2-2|few|TRBV6-1|TRBD2
TGTGCCAGCACCGGACTAGCGGGAGGGCACGGGGAGCTGTTTTTT
CASTGLAGGHGELFF
>TRBJ2-1|.|TRBV19|.
TGTGCCAGTAGACCAACTAGCTCTCTTCATTATGAGCAGTTCTTC
CASRPTSSLHYEQFF